The rows below give T cell receptor beta chains drawn from one sample of a study of early stage breast cancer tumors. Measured with immunoSEQ multiplex PCR; TCRdb has only the in-frame clones, and not every one. The top ten clones hold around 8.8% of a sample with some 8,400 clones, about 72% of them seen once. The sample consisted of normal breast tissue next to the tumor. These receptors all stem from a person between 55 and 69 years old with breast cancer. The conserved cysteine and the conserved F or W are not part of the CDR3 here. Size is omitted from some rows. Given values are once, few, many or a class for expanded clones.

clone_size	v_call	j_call	cdr3_aa
once	TRBV6-1	TRBJ2-1	ASQEWGGLYNEQF
-	TRBV27	TRBJ2-6	ASSLRSLSLAVFSGANVLT
-	TRBV5-1	TRBJ1-1	ASSLGLNTEAF
-	TRBV15	TRBJ1-6	ATSRRESPGQVYNSPLH
-	TRBV18	TRBJ2-3	ASSPLPLGTDTQY
few	TRBV6-1	TRBJ2-1	ASSEALGGSNEQF
few	TRBV5-4	TRBJ1-5	ASSVQGTQPQH
-	TRBV4-2	TRBJ2-2	ASSQEVGRVLSGELF
-	TRBV27	TRBJ2-3	ASAASLSGTDTQY
-	TRBV2	TRBJ2-4	ASNRWTSGLAKNIQY
-	TRBV6-1	TRBJ2-7	ASSWDGVYEQY
-	TRBV2	TRBJ2-7	ASTGQSIAYEQY
-	TRBV5-1	TRBJ2-1	ASHTLRNEQF
few	TRBV28	TRBJ1-2	ASSPPDRGGYT
large	TRBV4-1	TRBJ1-2	ASSQGAGYGYT
-	TRBV6-5	TRBJ2-2	ASGYEGRGTGELF
-	TRBV28	TRBJ1-1	ASMISGTEAF
-	TRBV6-1	TRBJ1-4	ASSDQGASSEKLF
-	TRBV6-1	TRBJ2-6	ASIPGGSGANVLT
-	TRBV4-2	TRBJ2-2	ASSQALGGNTGELF
-	TRBV6-1	TRBJ2-7	ASRRELPEQY
once	TRBV28	TRBJ1-1	ASLIIRGINTEAF
few	TRBV6-7	TRBJ2-7	ASSRGGAYEQY
-	TRBV5-5	TRBJ2-2	ASSLVFFGELF
-	TRBV28	TRBJ2-6	ASGPGGASGANVLT
-	TRBV19	TRBJ1-6	ASTFSSYNSPLH
once	TRBV5-4	TRBJ2-1	ASRLDSYNEQF
few	TRBV28	TRBJ2-7	ASSSAGGRLAEQY
-	TRBV11-1	TRBJ1-2	ASSEGRVPLYGYT
-	TRBV30	TRBJ1-2	AWGRVDYGYT
-	TRBV7-6	TRBJ1-1	ASSLSYNTEAF
-	TRBV5-1	TRBJ2-5	ASSLLETQY
-	TRBV6-1	TRBJ2-3	ASSEAGELDTQY
-	TRBV2	TRBJ2-1	ASSGLAIQWEQF
-	TRBV7-9	TRBJ2-7	ASTRWDSNHEQY
-	TRBV4-2	TRBJ2-1	ASSQDLAGGPFNEQF
-	TRBV25-1	TRBJ2-7	ASTAELARSYEQY
-	TRBV6-6	TRBJ1-1	ASNSQGYTEAF
-	TRBV4-1	TRBJ2-7	ASSQVSGVYEQY